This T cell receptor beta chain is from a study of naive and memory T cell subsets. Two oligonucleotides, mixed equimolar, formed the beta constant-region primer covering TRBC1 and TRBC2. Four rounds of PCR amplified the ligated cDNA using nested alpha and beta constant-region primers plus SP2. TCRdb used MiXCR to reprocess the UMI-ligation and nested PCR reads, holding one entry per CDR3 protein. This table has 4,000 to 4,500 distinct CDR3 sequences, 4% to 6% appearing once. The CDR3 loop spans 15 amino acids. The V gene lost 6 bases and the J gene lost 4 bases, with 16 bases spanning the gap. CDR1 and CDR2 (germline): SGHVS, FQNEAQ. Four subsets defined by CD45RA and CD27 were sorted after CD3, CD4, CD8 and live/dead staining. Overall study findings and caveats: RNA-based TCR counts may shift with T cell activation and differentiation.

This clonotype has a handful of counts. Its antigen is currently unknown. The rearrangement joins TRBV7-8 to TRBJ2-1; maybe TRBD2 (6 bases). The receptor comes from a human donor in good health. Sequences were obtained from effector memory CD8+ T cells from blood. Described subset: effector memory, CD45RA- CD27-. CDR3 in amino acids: CASRRDRGAYNEQFF. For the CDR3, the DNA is TGTGCCAGCAGGCGGGACCGCGGGGCGTACAATGAGCAGTTCTTC.